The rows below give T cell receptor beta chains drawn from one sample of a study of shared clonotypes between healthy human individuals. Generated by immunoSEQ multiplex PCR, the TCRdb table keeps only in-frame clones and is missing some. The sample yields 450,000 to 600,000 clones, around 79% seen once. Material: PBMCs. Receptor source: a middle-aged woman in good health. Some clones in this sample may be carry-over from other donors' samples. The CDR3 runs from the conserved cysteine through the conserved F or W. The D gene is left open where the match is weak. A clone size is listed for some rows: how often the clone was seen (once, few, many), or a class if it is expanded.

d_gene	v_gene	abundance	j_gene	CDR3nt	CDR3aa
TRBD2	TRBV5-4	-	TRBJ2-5	TGTGCCAGCAGCTTTCCGTCGGCTAGCGGAGGGTACCAAGAGACCCAGTACTTC	CASSFPSASGGYQETQYF
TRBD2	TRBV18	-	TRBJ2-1	TGTGCCAGCTCACTAATAGCGGGAGACTCCTACAATGAGCAGTTCTTC	CASSLIAGDSYNEQFF
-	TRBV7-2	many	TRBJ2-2	TGTGCCAGCAGGGTAAAAACAGGGCAGGACACCGGGGAGCTGTTTTTT	CASRVKTGQDTGELFF
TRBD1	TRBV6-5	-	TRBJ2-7	TGTGCCAGCAGAGGGGACAGGGCCTACGAGCAGTACTTC	CASRGDRAYEQYF
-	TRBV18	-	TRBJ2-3	TGTGCCAGCTCACCCCCTGCCGCACCCACAGATACGCAGTATTTT	CASSPPAAPTDTQYF
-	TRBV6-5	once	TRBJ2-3	TGTGCCAGCAGTTACGGGCGAACAGATACGCAGTATTTT	CASSYGRTDTQYF
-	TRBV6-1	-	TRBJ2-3	TGTGCCAGCAGTGAAATGCGGTTGTACTTAAGCACAGATACGCAGTATTTT	CASSEMRLYLSTDTQYF
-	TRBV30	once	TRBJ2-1	TGTGCCTGGACCCAAGGTGCGGTTGAGCAGTTCTTC	CAWTQGAVEQFF
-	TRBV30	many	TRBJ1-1	TGTGCCTGGAGCCTTGGACAGAAAAAGAACACTGAAGCTTTCTTT	CAWSLGQKKNTEAFF
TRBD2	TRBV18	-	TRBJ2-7	TGTGCCAGCTCACCGGGGACTAGCGGGCCCCAGGGGTACTTC	CASSPGTSGPQGYF